Presented here are 3 T cell receptor beta chains from one specimen sequenced in a study of blood T cell repertoires in COVID-19 (dated by TCRdb to the early 2020s). Library preparation used the immunoSEQ multiplex PCR assay. TCRdb stores this immuneACCESS table with in-frame sequences only. Part of the clones is absent; in the studies checked, under half of the shortfall reflects unresolved V genes, and no reason is known for the rest. This sample comprises some 14,000 clones, 85% to 90% of them detected only once. The ten largest clones take up roughly 2.5% of the sample. Input material: peripheral blood. These receptors were collected from a woman in her seventies in a cohort sampled during active or convalescent COVID-19.

This clone was counted a single time. The chain recombines TRBV30 with TRBJ2-3; a possible D gene is TRBD2 (6 bases). Germline V gene data show CDR1 as GTSNPN and CDR2 as SVGIG (reference sequence). The CDR3 loop spans 14 amino acids. The CDR3 DNA reads TGTGCTTGGGTGGGGCTAGCGCGGCCAGATACGCAGTATTTT. Translating gives CAWVGLARPDTQYF.

This sequence joins TRBV4-3 and TRBJ2-7; 10 nucleotides align to TRBD1. The ends lost 0 bases at V and 5 bases at J; junction bases unmatched: 4. This CDR3 has 15 amino acids. Germline V gene data show CDR1 as LGHNA and CDR2 as YSLEER. The CDR3 DNA is TGCGCCAGCAGCCAAGATCGGACAGGGGGGAACGAGCAGTACTTC. Translation gives CASSQDRTGGNEQYF.

The CDR3 bases are TGTGCCAGCTCACCAGGACAGCGAACTCACCATGGCTCCTATAATTCACCCCTCCACTTT. Protein product: CASSPGQRTHHGSYNSPLHF. V gene TRBV18 combines with J gene TRBJ1-6; the D gene is possibly TRBD1 (6 bases). CDR3 length equals 20 residues. Germline CDR1 and CDR2: KGHSH and LQKENI. V lost 2 bases, J lost 0 bases, and 20 bases lay in between.